The 32 T cell receptor beta chains in this list originate from one sample, sequenced in a study of blood T cell repertoires in COVID-19. The table came from immunoSEQ multiplex PCR; TCRdb's copy has only in-frame clones and leaves some out. The sample carries about 330,000 clones, over 70% recorded once. The sequencing sample was made of peripheral blood. Every receptor here comes from a woman in her forties or fifties with acute or convalescent COVID-19.

The chain joins TRBV4-1 to TRBJ1-5; D gene ambiguous. The CDR3 loop spans 17 amino acids. Trimming cost V 4 bases and J 6 bases, with 22 bases left between them. Germline V gene lookup returns CDR1 MGHRA and CDR2 YSYEKL. The CDR3 bases are TGCGCCAGCAGCCCACCACCGGGTAAGGGAGCAATTCAGCCCCAGCATTTT. This gives the protein CASSPPPGKGAIQPQHF.

This clone came up a few times. This rearrangement joins TRBV7-8 to TRBJ1-3; tentatively, D is TRBD1 (5 bases). The CDR3 is made up of 15 amino acids. Per germline, CDR1 SGHVS and CDR2 FQNEAQ. V lost 1 base to trimming and J lost 4 bases, with 11 bases between them. The CDR3 spells CASSLVGESGNTIYF. In nucleotides, the CDR3 is TGTGCCAGCAGCTTAGTAGGGGAATCCGGAAACACCATATATTTT.

This clone is a singleton in its sample. The V and J genes are TRBV19 and TRBJ2-3, with D hard to call. The CDR3 covers 13 residues. The V gene's germline CDR1 is LNHDA and CDR2 SQIVND (reference sequence). The germline V and J ends were trimmed by 6 bases and 2 bases, with 9 bases remaining between them. CDR3 protein: CASRERSTDTQYF. In DNA, the CDR3 is TGTGCCAGTAGAGAGAGATCCACAGATACGCAGTATTTT.

The CDR3 DNA reads TGCGCCAGCATCTCCTCCCCGGGACAGGGAAAGAAAAACATTCAGTACTTC. As protein: CASISSPGQGKKNIQYF. The rearrangement links TRBV10-2 to TRBJ2-4; 9 positions agree with TRBD1. Germline CDR1 and CDR2: WSHSY and SAAADI. CDR3 size: 17 residues. V gave up 7 bases and J gave up 4 bases; unmatched junction bases: 14.

The V and J genes are TRBV6-1 and TRBJ1-2, with 7 bases fitting TRBD1. CDR3 length: 17 amino acids. Unmatched junction bases numbered 10, after V lost 1 base and J lost 2 bases. Per the germline V gene, CDR1 is MNHNS and CDR2 is SASEGT. CDR3 bases: TGTGCCAGCAGTGAAGACAGGGGAGTAATAAAGAACTATGGCTACACCTTC. Translation gives CASSEDRGVIKNYGYTF.

The chain is built from TRBV4-2 and TRBJ1-6; D gene uncertain. V lost 2 bases to trimming and J lost 3 bases, with 17 bases between them. Looked up from germline, CDR1 is LGHNA and CDR2 is YNFKEQ. The CDR3 runs to 18 residues. The CDR3 loop reads CASSQYSADTHYNSPLHF. DNA of the CDR3: TGTGCCAGCAGCCAATACTCCGCCGACACTCACTATAATTCACCCCTCCACTTT.

The gene calls are TRBV18 and TRBJ1-2; D possibly corresponds to TRBD1 (5 bases). The CDR3 sequence is 15 residues long. V lost 2 bases and J 4 bases, leaving 14 bases between the germline ends. From germline, CDR1 is KGHSH and CDR2 LQKENI. CDR3 coding DNA: TGTGCCAGCTCACCAAGCCAGGGTGAGGCCTATGGCTACACCTTC. The encoded protein is CASSPSQGEAYGYTF. The full variable domain, rest sourced from reference TRBV18 and TRBJ1-2, is NAGVMQNPRHLVRRRGQEARLRCSPMKGHSHVYWYRQLPEEGLKFMVYLQKENIIDESGMPKERFSAEFPKEGPSILRIQQVVRGDSAAYFCASSPSQGEAYGYTFGSGTRLTVV.

The sample holds a few counts of this clone. This chain connects TRBV29-1 to TRBJ1-5, with D possibly matching TRBD1 (5 bases). CDR3 length: 13 amino acids. CDR1 is SQVTM and CDR2 is ANQGSEA in the germline V gene. V was pared by 6 bases and J by 2 bases, with 11 bases between. In nucleotides, the CDR3 is TGCAGCGTGACTCAGGGCGGCAATCAGCCCCAGCATTTT. Translation gives CSVTQGGNQPQHF.

This clone was counted ten times or more. The CDR3: CASSSLAGEGTQYF. The CDR3 DNA reads as TGTGCCAGCAGCTCTTTAGCGGGAGAGGGGACCCAGTACTTC. The chain couples TRBV11-2 to TRBJ2-5; 9 nucleotides match TRBD2. The V gene end was trimmed by 4 bases and the J gene end by 7 bases; junction bases not matched to a gene: 7. The CDR3 consists of 14 residues. Germline values: CDR1 SGHAT, CDR2 FQNNGV.

V usage is TRBV25-1 and J usage is TRBJ1-6, with D perhaps matching TRBD1 (5 bases). CDR1 is MGHDK and CDR2 is SYGVNS in the germline V gene. V shed 3 bases and J shed 9 bases, with 12 bases lying between them. CDR3 size: 14 residues. The DNA for the CDR3 is TGTGCCAGCAGTGAGGGGGGGTTCGGTTCACCCCTCCACTTT. This translates into CASSEGGFGSPLHF.

As DNA, the CDR3 is TGTGCCAGCAGCTCGGACAGGGGGCGAGAGCAGTACTTC. This codes for CASSSDRGREQYF. The rearrangement links TRBV7-3 to TRBJ2-7, with 11 bases fitting TRBD1. CDR1 and CDR2 from the germline V gene are SGHTA and FQGTGA. This CDR3 is built from 13 residues. The J segment lost 7 bases and the V segment lost 4 bases, leaving 3 bases of the junction unmatched.

The chain uses TRBV3-1 (or the pseudogene TRBV3-2) and TRBJ1-3, with unresolved D. V gave up 1 base and J gave up 0 bases, with 4 bases separating them. The CDR3 covers 14 residues. Germline lookup yields CDR1 LGHDT and CDR2 YNNKEL (reference sequence). CDR3 bases: TGTGCCAGCAGCCAAGGACACTCTGGAAACACCATATATTTT. It specifies CASSQGHSGNTIYF.

The V and J genes are TRBV11-2 and TRBJ1-1, with D hard to call. Per the germline V gene, CDR1 is SGHAT and CDR2 is FQNNGV. This CDR3 has 15 amino acids. V was shortened by 2 bases and J by 1 base, with 11 bases between the two germline ends. The chain's CDR3 is CASSLNGVGNTEAFF. CDR3 bases: TGTGCCAGCAGCTTAAACGGGGTGGGGAACACTGAAGCTTTCTTT.

The chain links TRBV11-2 to TRBJ2-1; D is ambiguous. Trimming removed 2 bases at V and 5 bases at J, with 7 bases between. Per germline, CDR1 SGHAT and CDR2 FQNNGV. The CDR3 is 13 residues long. The CDR3 reads CASSLPMHNEQFF. The CDR3 DNA is TGTGCCAGCAGCTTACCTATGCACAATGAGCAGTTCTTC.

The rearrangement joins TRBV7-9 to TRBJ2-3, with 8 positions matching TRBD2. Germline CDR1 is SEHNR and CDR2 is FQNEAQ (reference sequence). This CDR3 spans 18 amino acids. After removal of 0 bases from V and 4 bases from J, the junction contained 12 bases not matched to a gene. The CDR3 DNA reads TGTGCCAGCAGCTTAGCCTTTGGTAGCGGGGCCCGATCAGATACGCAGTATTTT. This codes for CASSLAFGSGARSDTQYF.

The chain combines TRBV7-9 with TRBJ2-3; 10 bases are shared with TRBD2. This CDR3 contains 18 residues. V lost 6 bases, J lost 1 base, and 13 bases stayed unmatched. In germline, CDR1 is SEHNR, CDR2 FQNEAQ (reference sequence). CDR3 in DNA: TGTGCCAGCAGTGGAACTAGCGGGAAACACTTGGGCACAGATACGCAGTATTTT. As protein: CASSGTSGKHLGTDTQYF.

This chain connects TRBV10-3 to TRBJ2-7; D remains ambiguous. CDR1 and CDR2 (germline): ENHRY, SYGVKD. The CDR3 contains 13 residues. The ends were cut back, 0 bases at V and 5 bases at J, with 8 bases in the middle. The CDR3 sequence is CAISESRPDEQYF. The DNA for the CDR3 is TGTGCCATCAGTGAGTCGAGGCCCGACGAGCAGTACTTC.

As for this clone: At one boundary the junction diverges from the germline segment, which might be a read error. The rearrangement links TRBV2 to TRBJ1-2; TRBD1 is a possible D gene (6 bases). CDR3 size: 13 residues. In germline, CDR1 is SNHLY, CDR2 FYNNEI. As DNA, the CDR3 is TGTGCCAGCAGCGCGCTTCAGGGGAATCCCTCCTCCTTC. Translated: CASSALQGNPSSF.

The V call is TRBV5-5, the J call TRBJ2-7, with 8 bases identical to TRBD1. The length of the CDR3 is 14 residues. Losses at the gene ends were 3 bases for V and 4 bases for J; bases not matched to a gene: 6. Germline V gene data show CDR1 as SGHKS and CDR2 as YYEKEE (reference sequence). In nucleotides, the CDR3 is TGTGCCAGCAGCTCCAATACAGGGGGTTACGAGCAGTACTTC. Its protein product is CASSSNTGGYEQYF.

The table lists this clone with a few counts. The chain joins TRBV2 to TRBJ1-6; tentatively, D is TRBD1 (6 bases). This CDR3 spans 13 amino acids. V shed 4 bases and J shed 6 bases, with 7 bases lying between them. Germline lookup yields CDR1 SNHLY and CDR2 FYNNEI. The DNA of the CDR3 is TGTGCCAGCAGTGTGGACAGTAATTCACCCCTCCACTTT. Translated: CASSVDSNSPLHF.

Only a few counts were recorded for this clone. The V gene is TRBV6-6, the J gene TRBJ1-4, with 10 bases lining up with TRBD1. The CDR3 runs to 14 residues. The trim removed 7 bases at V and 5 bases at J, leaving 4 bases unmatched. The germline gives CDR1 MNHNY, CDR2 SVGAGI (reference sequence). CDR3 loop: CASTVDRGNEKLFF. CDR3 DNA sequence: TGTGCCAGCACCGTGGACAGGGGGAATGAAAAACTGTTTTTT.

This chain joins TRBV5-4 and TRBJ2-3, with TRBD2 matching over 9 bases. The CDR3 loop spans 14 amino acids. Germline V gene data show CDR1 as SGHNT and CDR2 as YYREEE (reference sequence). V lost 5 bases and J lost 4; bases outside the gene matches: 5. CDR3 sequence: CASRAQRGADTQYF. The DNA of the CDR3 is TGTGCCAGCAGGGCCCAGCGGGGGGCAGATACGCAGTATTTT.

This clone was counted a single time. The chain recombines TRBV10-3 with TRBJ2-1; 7 positions agree with TRBD2. The CDR3 covers 15 residues. Germline-derived CDR1 and CDR2 are ENHRY and SYGVKD. With V trimmed by 10 bases and J by 2 bases, 11 bases remained unmatched. In DNA, the CDR3 is TGTGCCACCCAACGGGCGGGAGAGGCCTACAATGAGCAGTTCTTC. Encoded protein: CATQRAGEAYNEQFF.

J is TRBJ1-2 and V is TRBV10-3; D is perhaps TRBD1 (6 bases). Germline V gene lookup returns CDR1 ENHRY and CDR2 SYGVKD. The V gene lost 6 bases and the J gene lost 3 bases, with 14 bases spanning the gap. CDR3 length equals 14 residues. The CDR3 protein is CAIRGQNSDYGYTF. Here the CDR3 DNA reads TGTGCCATCAGAGGACAGAACTCAGACTATGGCTACACCTTC.

This chain connects TRBV25-1 to TRBJ1-5; D not certain. This CDR3 has 14 amino acids. Germline V CDR1 and CDR2: MGHDK, SYGVNS. V was cut by 6 bases and J by 0 bases, with 9 bases left in between. This CDR3 is CASRGRSSNQPQHF. The CDR3 coding sequence is TGTGCCAGCAGGGGCAGATCTAGCAATCAGCCCCAGCATTTT. Filled out from reference TRBV25-1 and TRBJ1-5, the complete variable domain reads EADIYQTPRYLVIGTGKKITLECSQTMGHDKMYWYQQDPGMELHLIHYSYGVNSTEKGDLSSESTVSRIRTEHFPLTLESARPSHTSQYLCASRGRSSNQPQHFGDGTRLSIL.

Worth noting for this clone: One junction end does not reproduce the germline sequence, and a read error may be involved. The chain employs TRBV6-1 and TRBJ2-4, with D possibly being TRBD2 (5 bases). The CDR3 extends over 11 amino acids. From germline, CDR1 is MNHNS and CDR2 SASEGT. The CDR3 DNA is TGTGCCAGCAGTGAAGATAAGAGAGGGCACTTC. Its protein is CASSEDKRGHF.

The chain recombines TRBV4-1 with TRBJ2-3, with 9 bases identical to TRBD1. The ends lost 4 bases at V and 4 bases at J; junction bases unmatched: 9. This CDR3 comprises 16 residues. The germline CDR1 and CDR2 sequences are MGHRA and YSYEKL. CDR3 sequence reads: CASSRSGTGIADTQYF. In nucleotides, the CDR3 is TGCGCCAGCAGCCGATCCGGGACAGGGATCGCAGATACGCAGTATTTT.

The chain carries TRBV3-1 (or the pseudogene TRBV3-2) and TRBJ1-4, with 11 bases that match TRBD1. CDR1 is LGHDT, CDR2 YNNKEL, per germline (reference sequence). The junction had 3 bases not matched to a gene; V was cut back by 4 bases and J by 8 bases. The CDR3 extends over 14 amino acids. CDR3: CASSPDRGREKLFF. In DNA form, the CDR3 reads TGTGCCAGCAGCCCGGACAGGGGGCGAGAAAAACTGTTTTTT.

V usage is TRBV5-1 and J usage is TRBJ1-1, with 10 bases aligning to TRBD1. Germline V CDR1 and CDR2: SGHRS, YFSETQ. The CDR3 covers 16 residues. V gave up 4 bases and J gave up 1 base; unmatched junction bases: 7. The CDR3 loop reads CASSPDRGQGNTEAFF. CDR3 coding DNA: TGCGCCAGCAGCCCCGACAGGGGGCAGGGGAACACTGAAGCTTTCTTT.

The chain employs TRBV30 and TRBJ2-1, with D perhaps TRBD1 (5 bases). Germline CDR1 GTSNPN, CDR2 SVGIG (reference sequence). The V end was cut by 8 bases, the J end by 0 bases, with 8 bases between. This CDR3 is built from 12 residues. CDR3 loop: CAGARSYNEQFF. CDR3 nucleotide sequence: TGTGCCGGGGCCCGCTCCTACAATGAGCAGTTCTTC.

This rearrangement joins TRBV5-1 to TRBJ2-2, with 7 bases that match TRBD2. With V trimmed by 2 bases and J by 0 bases, 1 base remained unmatched. This CDR3 is built from 15 residues. Germline V lookup: CDR1 SGHRS, CDR2 YFSETQ. The CDR3 protein is CASSLAGTNTGELFF. The CDR3 nucleotides read TGCGCCAGCAGCTTAGCGGGGACGAACACCGGGGAGCTGTTTTTT. The full variable domain, in which reference TRBV5-1 and TRBJ2-2 provide the parts outside the CDR3, is KAGVTQTPRYLIKTRGQQVTLSCSPISGHRSVSWYQQTPGQGLQFLFEYFSETQRNKGNFPGRFSGRQFSNSRSEMNVSTLELGDSALYLCASSLAGTNTGELFFGEGSRLTVL.

The gene calls are TRBV7-2 and TRBJ2-5; 12 bases are shared with TRBD2. The CDR3 has 16 residues. After removal of 5 bases from V and 4 bases from J, the junction contained 8 bases not matched to a gene. Germline V lookup: CDR1 SGHTA, CDR2 FQGNSA. The CDR3: CASSTILAGGGETQYF. As DNA, the CDR3 is TGTGCCAGCAGCACTATACTAGCGGGAGGTGGAGAGACCCAGTACTTC.